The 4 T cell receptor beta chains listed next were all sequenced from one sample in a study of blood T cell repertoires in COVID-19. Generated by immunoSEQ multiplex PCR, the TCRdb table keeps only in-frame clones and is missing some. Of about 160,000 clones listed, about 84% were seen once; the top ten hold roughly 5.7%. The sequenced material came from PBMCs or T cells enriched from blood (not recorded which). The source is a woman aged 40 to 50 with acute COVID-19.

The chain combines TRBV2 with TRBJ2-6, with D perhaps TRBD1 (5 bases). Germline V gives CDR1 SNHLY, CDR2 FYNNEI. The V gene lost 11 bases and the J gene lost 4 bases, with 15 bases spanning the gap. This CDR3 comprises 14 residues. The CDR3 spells CASAGLEGANVLTF. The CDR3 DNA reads TGTGCCTCCGCAGGGCTGGAGGGGGCCAACGTCCTGACTTTC.

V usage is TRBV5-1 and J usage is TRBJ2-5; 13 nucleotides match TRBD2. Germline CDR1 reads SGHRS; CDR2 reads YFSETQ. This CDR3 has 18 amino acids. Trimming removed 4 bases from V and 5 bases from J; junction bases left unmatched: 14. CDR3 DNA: TGCGCCAGCAGCACTCTAACTAGCGGGAGGGCCCCTGGGGAGACCCAGTACTTC. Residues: CASSTLTSGRAPGETQYF.

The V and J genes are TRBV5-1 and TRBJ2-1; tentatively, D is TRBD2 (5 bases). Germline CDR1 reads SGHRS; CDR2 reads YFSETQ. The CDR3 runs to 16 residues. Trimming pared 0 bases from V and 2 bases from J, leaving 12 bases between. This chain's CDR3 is CASSLGTSIPYNEQFF. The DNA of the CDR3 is TGCGCCAGCAGCTTGGGAACTAGTATCCCCTACAATGAGCAGTTCTTC.

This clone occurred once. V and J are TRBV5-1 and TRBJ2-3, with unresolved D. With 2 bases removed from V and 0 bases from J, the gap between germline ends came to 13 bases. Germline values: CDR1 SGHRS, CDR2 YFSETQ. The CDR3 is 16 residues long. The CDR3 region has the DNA TGCGCCAGCAGCTTTCGAGTAGGCGGAAGCACAGATACGCAGTATTTT. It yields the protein CASSFRVGGSTDTQYF.